The present entry profiles one T cell receptor beta chain with its context. The antigen is unknown. Quantitative 5'-RACE with molecular barcodes was used to make the TCR beta libraries. One entry per CDR3 protein, called by TCRdb with MiXCR from the 5' RACE reads. The table has 650,000 to 800,000 distinct CDR3 sequences, about 20% seen once; the top ten hold 15% to 20%. These data belong to a study of CD8 T cells in ankylosing spondylitis. General study points: Characteristic of ankylosing spondylitis blood, it appeared, was a TCR beta motif comprising roughly 8 highly homologous variants. Disease-linked clones proved CD8+ and comparatively uncommon in peripheral blood.

The CDR3 contains 13 residues. V lost 7 bases to trimming and J lost 3 bases, with 12 bases between them. CDR1 MNHNS and CDR2 SASEGT come from the germline V gene. V usage is TRBV6-1 and J usage is TRBJ1-2, with a weak D call TRBD1 (6 bases). The receptor was derived from a male donor with ankylosing spondylitis. The sequenced sample was blood, either unsorted or a sorted T cell fraction (not recorded which). This CDR3 is CASTPDSYYGYTF. CDR3 in DNA: TGTGCCAGCACCCCGGACAGCTACTATGGCTACACCTTC.